This T cell receptor (beta chain) is from a study of T-cell reconstitution after alpha-beta-depleted transplantation in children. Notes on the study in general: Approximately two months post-transplant, alpha-beta T cells reportedly originated from several hundred expanded graft clones. For some patients, TCRbeta diversity was high at day 60 because of recipient T cells and thymic progenitors that survived.

TCRbeta library construction was performed incorporating unique molecular identifiers. TCRdb reprocessed the PCR reads via MiXCR and lists one record per CDR3 protein. The repertoire holds about 490,000 distinct CDR3 sequences, over 9.5% seen once, with about 2.1% in the top ten. This CDR3 has 14 amino acids. Germline assignment: CDR1 DFQATT and CDR2 SNEGSKA (reference sequence). Comments on this clonotype: Antigen specificity is unknown. This may be a read error: a much more frequent sequence differs by one nucleotide.

The source is a child aged 2-15 years with inherited bone marrow failure, due to receive a stem cell transplant. V and J are TRBV20-1 and TRBJ2-1, with 13 bases fitting TRBD2. The sample in question was PBMCs, obtained before TCRalphabeta/CD19-depleted stem cell transplant. CDR3 bases: TGCTGTGCTTTACTAGCGGGAGGGGATAATGAGCAGTTCTTC. This codes for CCALLAGGDNEQFF.